One sample yielded the 23 T cell receptor beta chains listed below, sequenced in a study of blood T cell repertoires in COVID-19 (dated by TCRdb to 2020 to 2022). The method was the immunoSEQ multiplex PCR assay. Drawn from immuneACCESS, this table holds only the in-frame rearrangements with V and J called that TCRdb kept. Clones are partly lost; checked studies trace under half to an unresolved V gene and leave the rest unexplained. The sample contains 35,000 to 50,000 clones, roughly 71% of them found a single time. The ten largest account for 5.5% to 8% of the sample. Material for sequencing was peripheral blood. These receptors came from a man older than 75 with acute or convalescent COVID-19.

J is TRBJ1-1 and V is TRBV10-3; D unresolved. This CDR3 has 15 residues. Per the germline V gene, CDR1 is ENHRY and CDR2 is SYGVKD. V lost 3 bases to trimming and J lost 5 bases, with 16 bases between them. CDR3 sequence (DNA): TGTGCCATCAGTGAAGGTATGCTAATCGGGACTGAAGCTTTCTTT. It translates to CAISEGMLIGTEAFF.

The chain links TRBV11-3 to TRBJ2-7, with 7 nucleotides matching TRBD1. Unmatched junction bases numbered 7, after V lost 0 bases and J lost 5 bases. The CDR3 runs to 15 residues. Germline V lookup: CDR1 SGHNT, CDR2 YENEEA. The CDR3 DNA sequence: TGTGCCAGCAGCTTAGAAGCCGACAGGGTCCACGAGCAGTACTTC. Its protein is CASSLEADRVHEQYF.

Comments on this clone: An end of the junction does not agree with germline; a read error may underlie this. V is TRBV19 and J is TRBJ2-2; TRBD1 is a possible D gene (6 bases). The CDR3 totals 17 residues. Per germline, CDR1 LNHDA and CDR2 SQIVND (reference sequence). CDR3 DNA: TGTGCCAGTGGTATTTCGTTGGGGGCCTCGAACACCGGGGAGCTGTTTTTT. It translates to CASGISLGASNTGELFF.

This sequence joins TRBV9 and TRBJ2-3; 8 nucleotides match TRBD2. The CDR3 sequence is 16 residues long. V lost 5 bases and J lost 2; bases outside the gene matches: 10. The germline CDR1 and CDR2 sequences are SGDLS and YYNGEE. CDR3 nucleotide sequence: TGTGCCAGCAGGCGGTCAGCGGGAGCCATCACAGATACGCAGTATTTT. Translating it yields CASRRSAGAITDTQYF.

The V call is TRBV27, the J call TRBJ1-3; TRBD1 might be the D (6 bases). In germline, CDR1 is MNHEY, CDR2 SMNVEV (reference sequence). V was trimmed by 5 bases and J by 0 bases, leaving 11 bases between them. This CDR3 comprises 15 residues. CDR3: CASSPQGSSGNTIYF. As DNA, the CDR3 is TGTGCCAGCAGTCCTCAGGGGAGCTCTGGAAACACCATATATTTT.

This clone was observed a single time. The chain joins TRBV29-1 to TRBJ2-7; D possibly corresponds to TRBD1 (5 bases). There are 12 residues in the CDR3. The V end was cut by 1 base, the J end by 4 bases, with 8 bases between. Germline V CDR1 and CDR2: SQVTM, ANQGSEA. CDR3 sequence reads: CSVEVQGYEQYF. In nucleotides, the CDR3 is TGCAGCGTTGAAGTGCAGGGTTACGAGCAGTACTTC.

In this sample, this clone turned up once. Here the CDR3 reads CASRERGRDTEAFF. In DNA, the CDR3 is TGTGCCAGTAGAGAGAGGGGGAGGGACACTGAAGCTTTCTTT. V usage is TRBV19 and J usage is TRBJ1-1, with D perhaps matching TRBD1 (6 bases). Per germline, CDR1 LNHDA and CDR2 SQIVND (reference sequence). The CDR3 is 14 residues long. V was cut by 6 bases and J by 3 bases, with 14 bases left in between.

The chain joins TRBV4-2 to TRBJ2-1; TRBD1 agrees at 10 bases. Germline CDR1 reads LGHNA; CDR2 reads YNFKEQ. Trimming removed 3 bases from V and 5 bases from J; junction bases left unmatched: 4. The CDR3 consists of 15 residues. The CDR3 protein is CASSQTGGAHNEQFF. The DNA of the CDR3 is TGTGCCAGCAGCCAGACAGGGGGCGCGCACAATGAGCAGTTCTTC.

This clone was seen a handful of times. The V gene is TRBV19, the J gene TRBJ2-2; 7 bases match TRBD1. The CDR3 extends over 14 amino acids. The V segment lost 7 bases and the J segment 3 bases; nucleotides outside the gene matches: 5. Germline-derived CDR1 and CDR2 are LNHDA and SQIVND (reference sequence). The CDR3 loop reads CASTRDRHTGELFF. The CDR3 bases are TGTGCCAGTACTCGGGACAGACACACCGGGGAGCTGTTTTTT.

V is TRBV24-1 and J is TRBJ1-1, with D maybe TRBD1 (5 bases). The CDR3 sequence is 13 residues long. Trimming removed 7 bases from V and 1 base from J, with 9 bases in between. Germline values: CDR1 KGHDR, CDR2 SFDVKD. The CDR3 protein is CATRGGENTEAFF. The CDR3 DNA sequence: TGTGCCACCAGGGGAGGGGAGAACACTGAAGCTTTCTTT.

The gene calls are TRBV28 and TRBJ1-1; D not certain. Trimming shortened V by 8 bases and J by 1 base, and 20 bases separated the two germline ends. The CDR3 covers 16 residues. Germline CDR1 and CDR2: MDHEN and SYDVKM. In DNA form, the CDR3 reads TGTGCCAGCGGATTTCCCGAGAGGGAACCGAACACTGAAGCTTTCTTT. It specifies CASGFPEREPNTEAFF.

This clone has a handful of counts. The V gene is TRBV6-2 or TRBV6-3, the J gene TRBJ2-3; TRBD2 matches 9 bases. Germline V gene data show CDR1 as MNHEY and CDR2 as SVGEGT. J gave up 0 bases and V 0 bases, and 10 bases lay outside the gene matches. CDR3 length: 19 residues. CDR3 sequence: CASSYSSSGALSSTDTQYF. The CDR3 nucleotides read TGTGCCAGCAGTTACTCGTCTAGCGGGGCACTTTCTAGCACAGATACGCAGTATTTT.

The chain is built from TRBV28 and TRBJ1-2, with TRBD1 as a possible D gene (5 bases). The germline V gene has CDR1 MDHEN and CDR2 SYDVKM. The CDR3 totals 15 residues. The V gene lost 6 bases and the J gene lost 8 bases, with 22 bases spanning the gap. The DNA of the CDR3 is TGTGCCAGCAGATACCCCTTGGGGGAGGAAGGGGGCTACACCTTC. It yields the protein CASRYPLGEEGGYTF.

This clone was detected a few times. The gene calls are TRBV29-1 and TRBJ1-5; TRBD1 agrees at 7 bases. The CDR3 is 13 residues long. Trimming removed 7 bases from V and 4 bases from J; junction bases left unmatched: 7. CDR1 SQVTM and CDR2 ANQGSEA come from the germline V gene. This CDR3 reads CSAWTGENQPQHF. For the CDR3, the DNA is TGCAGCGCCTGGACAGGTGAAAATCAGCCCCAGCATTTT.

By proportion, this clone is large (0.1 to 1%). V and J are TRBV27 and TRBJ2-2; tentative D call: TRBD2 (5 bases). Trimming removed 3 bases from V and 5 bases from J, with 7 bases in between. Germline V gene data show CDR1 as MNHEY and CDR2 as SMNVEV (reference sequence). This CDR3 is built from 13 residues. CDR3 in amino acids: CASSFSATGELFF. DNA for the CDR3: TGTGCCAGCAGTTTTAGCGCGACCGGGGAGCTGTTTTTT.

This clone was seen a handful of times. This chain connects TRBV7-2 to TRBJ1-4; D gene ambiguous. Germline CDR1 and CDR2: SGHTA and FQGNSA. The CDR3 covers 14 residues. V was trimmed by 5 bases and J by 8 bases, leaving 15 bases between them. This chain's CDR3 is CASSPREVQEKLFF. The CDR3 region has the DNA TGTGCCAGCAGCCCCCGGGAGGTTCAAGAAAAACTGTTTTTT.

The chain links TRBV7-9 to TRBJ1-5; 10 bases align to TRBD1. Trimming at V came to 5 bases and at J to 0 bases, leaving 10 bases not matched to a gene. Germline assignment: CDR1 SEHNR and CDR2 FQNEAQ (reference sequence). There are 18 residues in the CDR3. CDR3 protein: CASSPGTGASHSNQPQHF. Here the CDR3 DNA reads TGTGCCAGCAGCCCCGGGACAGGGGCCAGTCATAGCAATCAGCCCCAGCATTTT.

Here the CDR3 DNA reads TGTGCCAGCAGGAGGGCGACAGGGGGAAACACCATATATTTT. Translation gives CASRRATGGNTIYF. J is TRBJ1-3 and V is TRBV27; 7 bases map to TRBD1. CDR3 length: 14 residues. Germline-derived CDR1 and CDR2 are MNHEY and SMNVEV (reference sequence). V shed 6 bases, J shed 4 bases, and the junction held 6 bases outside the gene matches.

This clone is a singleton in its sample. The chain couples TRBV5-6 to TRBJ1-5; D is unclear. V lost 0 bases and J 3 bases, leaving 10 bases between the germline ends. Germline CDR1 and CDR2: SGHDT and YYEEEE. The CDR3 consists of 15 residues. Here the CDR3 reads CASSLAGSSNQPQHF. CDR3 nucleotides: TGTGCCAGCAGCTTGGCCGGGTCTTCCAATCAGCCCCAGCATTTT.

V gene TRBV28 combines with J gene TRBJ2-1; D is possibly TRBD2 (6 bases). Germline V CDR1 and CDR2: MDHEN, SYDVKM. Trimming left V 6 bases short and J 5 bases short, with 17 bases between. The CDR3 loop spans 15 amino acids. CDR3 coding DNA: TGTGCCAGCAGATCCGCTAGCGCCACCAACAATGAGCAGTTCTTC. The encoded protein is CASRSASATNNEQFF.

The genes are TRBV18 and TRBJ1-5, with unresolved D. The CDR3 contains 14 residues. Deletions cut 1 base from V and 5 bases from J, with 9 bases between. Germline assignment: CDR1 KGHSH and CDR2 LQKENI. The CDR3 protein is CASSPLRSDQPQHF. The CDR3 DNA follows: TGTGCCAGCTCACCACTACGTTCAGATCAGCCCCAGCATTTT.

This chain joins TRBV27 and TRBJ2-3; D is perhaps TRBD2 (7 bases). There are 17 residues in the CDR3. The germline gives CDR1 MNHEY, CDR2 SMNVEV (reference sequence). V was pared by 0 bases and J by 1 base, with 14 bases between. The CDR3 nucleotides are TGTGCCAGCAGTTTATCGTGGGGGGGGCTTGGCACAGATACGCAGTATTTT. It translates to CASSLSWGGLGTDTQYF.

This sequence joins TRBV11-2 and TRBJ1-3; possible D gene TRBD1, 5 bases. Trimming cost V 8 bases and J 4 bases, with 15 bases left between them. The CDR3 covers 14 residues. The V gene's germline CDR1 is SGHAT and CDR2 FQNNGV. The CDR3 sequence: CASAPGTLGNTIYF. The CDR3, as DNA: TGTGCCAGCGCCCCAGGGACTCTCGGAAACACCATATATTTT.